The 16 T cell receptor beta chains in this list originate from one sample, sequenced in a study of naive CD8 T cells in extremely preterm neonates. Study results and caveats: Preterm infants showed shorter CDR3s, fewer N additions and less trimming than older groups.

These receptors lack a known antigen. Extremely preterm births at about 22-27 weeks of gestation supplied the samples. Profiled with immunoSEQ multiplex PCR; TCRdb holds only in-frame clones, not every one. The table has more than 20,000 clones, roughly 88% seen once; the top ten hold approximately 1%. Sequencing was done on a sample of naive CD8+ T cells from cord blood. The receptors derive from a boy who was born preterm.

This clone has a single count. V usage is TRBV5-1 and J usage is TRBJ2-1; the match to TRBD1 covers 10 bases. V gave up 0 bases and J gave up 6 bases; unmatched junction bases: 3. There are 15 residues in the CDR3. CDR1 and CDR2 from the germline V gene are SGHRS and YFSETQ. The CDR3 sequence: CASSLEWTGGNEQFF. The CDR3 DNA is TGCGCCAGCAGCTTGGAATGGACAGGGGGCAATGAGCAGTTCTTC.

The table lists this clone with a count of one. The genes are TRBV20-1 and TRBJ2-5; 8 bases align to TRBD2. Germline CDR1 is DFQATT and CDR2 is SNEGSKA (reference sequence). J was trimmed by 5 bases and V by 4 bases; bases with no gene match: 0. This CDR3 spans 11 amino acids. CDR3 in amino acids: CSATSGETQYF. Written as DNA, the CDR3 is TGCAGTGCTACTAGCGGGGAGACCCAGTACTTC.

J is TRBJ2-3 and V is TRBV4-2; 13 bases line up with TRBD2. This CDR3 contains 20 residues. The germline V gene encodes CDR1 LGHNA and CDR2 YNFKEQ. With V trimmed by 4 bases and J by 0 bases, 13 bases remained unmatched. CDR3 loop: CASSPPLAGGHLYSTDTQYF. The CDR3 region has the DNA TGTGCCAGCAGCCCCCCACTAGCGGGGGGGCACCTATATAGCACAGATACGCAGTATTTT.

The rearrangement joins TRBV11-2 to TRBJ1-1; 7 bases are shared with TRBD1. Germline CDR1 reads SGHAT; CDR2 reads FQNNGV. Losses at the gene ends were 4 bases for V and 1 base for J; bases not matched to a gene: 0. The CDR3 runs 13 residues. The chain's CDR3 is CASSWTGNTEAFF. CDR3 DNA sequence: TGTGCCAGCAGCTGGACAGGGAACACTGAAGCTTTCTTT. Variable domain in full (rest from reference TRBV11-2 and TRBJ1-1): EAGVAQSPRYKIIEKRQSVAFWCNPISGHATLYWYQQILGQGPKLLIQFQNNGVVDDSQLPKDRFSAERLKGVDSTLKIQPAKLEDSAVYLCASSWTGNTEAFFGQGTRLTVV.

The chain uses TRBV27 and TRBJ2-3, with 8 bases identical to TRBD2. Germline lookup yields CDR1 MNHEY and CDR2 SMNVEV (reference sequence). The trim removed 6 bases at V and 4 bases at J, leaving 0 bases unmatched. The CDR3 is 12 amino acids. CDR3 in DNA: TGTGCCAGCAGGGGACTAGCAGATACGCAGTATTTT. It is translated as CASRGLADTQYF.

The chain joins TRBV13 to TRBJ2-2, with 9 bases identical to TRBD1. Germline lookup yields CDR1 PRHDT and CDR2 FYEKMQ (reference sequence). This CDR3 is 15 amino acids long. Unmatched junction bases numbered 5, after V lost 5 bases and J lost 4 bases. In nucleotides, the CDR3 is TGTGCCAGCAGCCCGGACAGGGGTTCCACCGGGGAGCTGTTTTTT. Protein: CASSPDRGSTGELFF.

Turning to this clone: Within the sample, other DNA sequences also encode this same CDR3. The chain combines TRBV4-3 with TRBJ2-7, with TRBD2 identical over 16 bases. J gave up 2 bases and V 3 bases, and 1 base lay outside the gene matches. Germline CDR1 is LGHNA and CDR2 is YSLEER. This CDR3 comprises 16 residues. In DNA, the CDR3 is TGCGCCAGCAGCCAGGGGACTAGCGGGGGGGCCTACGAGCAGTACTTC. It is translated as CASSQGTSGGAYEQYF.

A note on this clone: The same CDR3 also results from other DNA sequences found in this sample. The V call is TRBV5-4, the J call TRBJ1-1; 7 bases agree with TRBD1. The CDR3 is made up of 14 amino acids. Germline lookup yields CDR1 SGHNT and CDR2 YYREEE (reference sequence). Unmatched junction bases numbered 3, after V lost 0 bases and J lost 4 bases. CDR3 bases: TGTGCCAGCAGCTTGGTTCCAGGGGGCACTGAAGCTTTCTTT. As protein: CASSLVPGGTEAFF.

This chain joins TRBV11-3 and TRBJ2-1; no firm D call. This CDR3 is built from 11 residues. V was pared by 5 bases and J by 9 bases, with 8 bases between. Germline CDR1 is SGHNT and CDR2 is YENEEA. CDR3 in amino acids: CASSPQGEQFF. The CDR3 bases are TGTGCCAGCAGCCCTCAAGGTGAGCAGTTCTTC.

The chain couples TRBV4-3 to TRBJ2-7; tentatively, D is TRBD1 (6 bases). V gave up 4 bases and J gave up 0 bases, with 10 bases separating them. CDR1 and CDR2 from the germline V gene are LGHNA and YSLEER. The length of the CDR3 is 14 residues. The DNA for the CDR3 is TGCGCCAGCAGCCTTGACAGGCTCTCCTACGAGCAGTACTTC. Translating gives CASSLDRLSYEQYF.

This rearrangement joins TRBV1 to TRBJ2-5; TRBD2 reflects the table's D call only, with no check against the DNA. TRBV1 is an annotated pseudogene. The CDR3 is 15 residues long. CDR3 region: CTSSQETGYQETQYF. The CDR3 DNA reads TGCACCAGCAGCCAAGAAACGGGGTACCAAGAGACCCAGTACTTC.

Details on this clone: This CDR3 is also generated by other DNA sequences in the sample. V is TRBV11-2 and J is TRBJ2-5; the match to TRBD1 covers 7 bases. The germline V gene has CDR1 SGHAT and CDR2 FQNNGV. V trimming: 3 bases; J trimming: 0 bases; junction bases outside the gene matches: 1. The CDR3 totals 14 residues. The CDR3 region is CASSLGQYQETQYF. The DNA of the CDR3 is TGTGCCAGCAGCTTGGGACAGTACCAAGAGACCCAGTACTTC.

This chain's CDR3 is CASTSGGAYEQYF. The CDR3 region has the DNA TGCGCCAGCACTAGCGGGGGGGCCTACGAGCAGTACTTC. This chain joins TRBV10-2 and TRBJ2-7, with TRBD2 identical over 12 bases. The CDR3 extends over 13 amino acids. J lost 2 bases, V lost 7 bases, and 0 bases had no gene match. Per the germline V gene, CDR1 is WSHSY and CDR2 is SAAADI.

The chain uses TRBV7-3 and TRBJ2-3; maybe TRBD2 (5 bases). V lost 3 bases to trimming and J lost 4 bases, with 8 bases between them. The CDR3 length is 13 residues. Per germline, CDR1 SGHTA and CDR2 FQGTGA. In DNA form, the CDR3 reads TGTGCCAGCAGCTTCGGAGGAGCAGATACGCAGTATTTT. Encoded protein: CASSFGGADTQYF. Complete variable domain (other parts from reference TRBV7-3 and TRBJ2-3): GAGVSQTPSNKVTEKGKYVELRCDPISGHTALYWYRQSLGQGPEFLIYFQGTGAADDSGLPNDRFFAVRPEGSVSTLKIQRTERGDSAVYLCASSFGGADTQYFGPGTRLTVL.

The genes are TRBV19 and TRBJ1-5; 8 bases map to TRBD1. The germline gives CDR1 LNHDA, CDR2 SQIVND (reference sequence). The CDR3 runs 14 residues. J lost 8 bases, V lost 5 bases, and 8 bases had no gene match. The CDR3 spells CASSSRQGLEPQHF. In nucleotides, the CDR3 is TGTGCCAGTAGTTCTCGACAGGGGCTGGAGCCCCAGCATTTT.

The rearrangement joins TRBV10-3 to TRBJ2-5, with a possible D match to TRBD2 (6 bases). The germline V gene encodes CDR1 ENHRY and CDR2 SYGVKD. The CDR3 totals 15 residues. V lost 6 bases, J lost 0 bases, and 14 bases lay in between. The CDR3 loop is CAISSSEGYQETQYF. The CDR3 DNA reads TGTGCCATCAGCTCTAGCGAGGGGTACCAAGAGACCCAGTACTTC.